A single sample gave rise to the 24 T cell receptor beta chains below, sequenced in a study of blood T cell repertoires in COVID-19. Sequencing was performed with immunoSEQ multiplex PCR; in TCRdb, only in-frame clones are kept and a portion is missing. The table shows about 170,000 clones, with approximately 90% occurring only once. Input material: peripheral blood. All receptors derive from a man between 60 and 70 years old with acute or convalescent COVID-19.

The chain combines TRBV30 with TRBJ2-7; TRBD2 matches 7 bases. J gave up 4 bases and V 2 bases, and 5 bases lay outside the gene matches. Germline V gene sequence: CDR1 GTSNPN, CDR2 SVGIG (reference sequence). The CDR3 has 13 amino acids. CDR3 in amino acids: CAWSSGAIYEQYF. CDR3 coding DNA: TGTGCCTGGAGTAGCGGGGCCATTTACGAGCAGTACTTC.

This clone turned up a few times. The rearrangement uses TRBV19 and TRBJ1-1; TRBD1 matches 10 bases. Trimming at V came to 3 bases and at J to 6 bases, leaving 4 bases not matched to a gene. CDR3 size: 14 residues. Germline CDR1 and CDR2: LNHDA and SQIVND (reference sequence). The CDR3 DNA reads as TGTGCCAGTAGTATTGGACAGGGGGACTCTGAAGCTTTCTTT. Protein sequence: CASSIGQGDSEAFF.

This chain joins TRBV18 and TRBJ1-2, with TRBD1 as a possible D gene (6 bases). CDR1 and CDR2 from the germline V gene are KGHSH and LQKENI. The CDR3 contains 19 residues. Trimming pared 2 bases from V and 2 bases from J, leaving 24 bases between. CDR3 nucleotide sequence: TGTGCCAGCTCACCAAATTCGCCAGGGGCGGTCGGCAAGAACTATGGCTACACCTTC. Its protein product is CASSPNSPGAVGKNYGYTF.

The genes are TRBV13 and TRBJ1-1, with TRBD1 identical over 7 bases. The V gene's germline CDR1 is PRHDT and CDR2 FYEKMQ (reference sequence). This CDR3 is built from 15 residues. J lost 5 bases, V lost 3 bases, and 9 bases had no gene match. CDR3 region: CASSFNRGGGTEAFF. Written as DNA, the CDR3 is TGTGCCAGCAGCTTTAACAGGGGCGGAGGGACTGAAGCTTTCTTT.

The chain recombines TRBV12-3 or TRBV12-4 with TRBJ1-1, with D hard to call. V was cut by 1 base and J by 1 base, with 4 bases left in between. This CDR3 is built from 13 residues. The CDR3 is CASSLVGNTEAFF. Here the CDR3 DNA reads TGTGCCAGCAGTTTAGTCGGGAACACTGAAGCTTTCTTT.

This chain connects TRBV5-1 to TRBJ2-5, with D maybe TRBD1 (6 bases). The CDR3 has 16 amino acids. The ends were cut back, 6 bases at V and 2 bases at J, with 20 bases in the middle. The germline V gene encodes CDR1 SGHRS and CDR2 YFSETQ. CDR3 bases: TGCGCCAGCAAGTCAGGGGTAGGGATTGGACAAGAGACCCAGTACTTC. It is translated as CASKSGVGIGQETQYF.

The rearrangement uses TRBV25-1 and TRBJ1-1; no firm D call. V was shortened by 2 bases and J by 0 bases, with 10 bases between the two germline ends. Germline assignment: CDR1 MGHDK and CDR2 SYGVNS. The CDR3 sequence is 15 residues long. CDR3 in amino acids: CASSEPGGMNTEAFF. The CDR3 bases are TGTGCCAGCAGTGAACCCGGCGGCATGAACACTGAAGCTTTCTTT.

The CDR3 sequence is CASSPGSLPSYEQYF. The CDR3 coding sequence is TGCGCCAGCAGCCCGGGGTCTCTCCCTTCCTACGAGCAGTACTTC. The chain couples TRBV5-1 to TRBJ2-7, with D tentatively TRBD2 (5 bases). Trimming left V 4 bases short and J 1 base short, with 15 bases between. The CDR3 consists of 15 residues. Germline CDR1 reads SGHRS; CDR2 reads YFSETQ.

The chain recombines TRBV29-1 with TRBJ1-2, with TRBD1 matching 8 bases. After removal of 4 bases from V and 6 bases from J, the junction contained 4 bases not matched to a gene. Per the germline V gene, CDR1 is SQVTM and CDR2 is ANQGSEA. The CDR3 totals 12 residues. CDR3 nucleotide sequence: TGCAGCGTTGGGCAGGGGGCACATGGCTACACCTTC. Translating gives CSVGQGAHGYTF.

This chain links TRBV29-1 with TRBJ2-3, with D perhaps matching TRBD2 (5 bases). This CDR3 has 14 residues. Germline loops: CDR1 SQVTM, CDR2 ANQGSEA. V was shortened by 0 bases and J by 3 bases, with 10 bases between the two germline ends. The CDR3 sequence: CSVEDLRRTDTQYF. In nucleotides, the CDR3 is TGCAGCGTTGAAGACCTCAGGAGGACAGATACGCAGTATTTT.

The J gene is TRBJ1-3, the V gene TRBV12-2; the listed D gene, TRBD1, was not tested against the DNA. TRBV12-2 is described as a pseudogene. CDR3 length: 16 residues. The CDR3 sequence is CASRDPGIGAGNTIYF. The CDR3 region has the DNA TGTGCAAGTCGCGATCCAGGGATTGGGGCTGGAAACACCATATATTTT.

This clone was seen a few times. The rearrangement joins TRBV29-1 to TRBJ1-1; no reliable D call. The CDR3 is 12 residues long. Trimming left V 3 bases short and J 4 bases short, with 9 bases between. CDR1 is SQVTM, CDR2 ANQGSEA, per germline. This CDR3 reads CSVDLGGTEAFF. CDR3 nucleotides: TGCAGCGTTGACCTAGGTGGCACTGAAGCTTTCTTT.

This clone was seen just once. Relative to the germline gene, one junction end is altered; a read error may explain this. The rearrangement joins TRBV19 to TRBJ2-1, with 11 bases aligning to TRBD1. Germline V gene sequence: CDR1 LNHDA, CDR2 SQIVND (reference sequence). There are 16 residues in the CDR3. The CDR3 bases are TGTGCCGGTAGTACAAGGACAGGGGGCGAGTTGGATGAGCAGTTCTTC. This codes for CAGSTRTGGELDEQFF.

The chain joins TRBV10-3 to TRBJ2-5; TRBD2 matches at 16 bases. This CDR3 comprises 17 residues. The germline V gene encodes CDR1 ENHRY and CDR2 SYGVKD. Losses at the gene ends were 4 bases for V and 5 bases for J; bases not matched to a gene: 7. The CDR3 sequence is CAISAGTSGRAGETQYF. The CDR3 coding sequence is TGTGCCATCAGTGCTGGGACTAGCGGGAGGGCCGGGGAGACCCAGTACTTC.

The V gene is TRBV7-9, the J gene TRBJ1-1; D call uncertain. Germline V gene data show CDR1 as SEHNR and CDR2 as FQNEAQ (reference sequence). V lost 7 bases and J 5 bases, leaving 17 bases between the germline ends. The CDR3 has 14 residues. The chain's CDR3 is CASTPASTRTEAFF. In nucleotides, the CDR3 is TGTGCCAGCACGCCAGCGAGCACTCGGACTGAAGCTTTCTTT.

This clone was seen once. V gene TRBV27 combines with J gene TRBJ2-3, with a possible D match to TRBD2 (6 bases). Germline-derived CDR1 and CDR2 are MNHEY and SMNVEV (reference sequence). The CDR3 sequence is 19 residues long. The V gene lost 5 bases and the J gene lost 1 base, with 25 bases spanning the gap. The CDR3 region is CASSPVGIGRGGGTDTQYF. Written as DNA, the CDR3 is TGTGCCAGCAGTCCCGTCGGGATTGGGCGGGGTGGGGGCACAGATACGCAGTATTTT.

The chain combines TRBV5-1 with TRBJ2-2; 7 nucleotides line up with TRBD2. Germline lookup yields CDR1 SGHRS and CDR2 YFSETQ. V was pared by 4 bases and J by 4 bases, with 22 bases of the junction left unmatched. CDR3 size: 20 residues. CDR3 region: CASSRISGLVSMRSTGELFF. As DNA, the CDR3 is TGCGCCAGCAGCCGGATCTCCGGACTAGTTTCTATGAGATCCACCGGGGAGCTGTTTTTT.

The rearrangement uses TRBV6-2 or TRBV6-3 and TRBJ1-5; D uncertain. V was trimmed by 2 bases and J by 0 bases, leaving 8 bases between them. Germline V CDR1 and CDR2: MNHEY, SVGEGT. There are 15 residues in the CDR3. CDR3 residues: CASSYGLLSNQPQHF. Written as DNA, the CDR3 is TGTGCCAGCAGTTACGGTCTACTTAGCAATCAGCCCCAGCATTTT.

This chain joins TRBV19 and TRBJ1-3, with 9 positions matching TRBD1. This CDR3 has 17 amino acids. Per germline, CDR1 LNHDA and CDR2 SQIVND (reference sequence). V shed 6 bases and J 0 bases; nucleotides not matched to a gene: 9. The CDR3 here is CASRDRGSWHSGNTIYF. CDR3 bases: TGTGCCAGTAGGGACAGGGGCTCCTGGCACTCTGGAAACACCATATATTTT.

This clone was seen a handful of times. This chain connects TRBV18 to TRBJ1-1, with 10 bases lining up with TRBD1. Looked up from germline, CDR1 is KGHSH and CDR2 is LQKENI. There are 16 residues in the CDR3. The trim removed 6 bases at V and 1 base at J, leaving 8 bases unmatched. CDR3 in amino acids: CASSLRQGAENTEAFF. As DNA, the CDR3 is TGTGCCAGCTCTCTCAGACAGGGGGCCGAGAACACTGAAGCTTTCTTT.

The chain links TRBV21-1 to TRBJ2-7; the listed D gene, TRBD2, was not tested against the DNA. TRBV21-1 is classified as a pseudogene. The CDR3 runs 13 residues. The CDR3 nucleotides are TGTGCCAGCAGCCCTCGAAGGAGTTACGAGCAGTACTTC. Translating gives CASSPRRSYEQYF.

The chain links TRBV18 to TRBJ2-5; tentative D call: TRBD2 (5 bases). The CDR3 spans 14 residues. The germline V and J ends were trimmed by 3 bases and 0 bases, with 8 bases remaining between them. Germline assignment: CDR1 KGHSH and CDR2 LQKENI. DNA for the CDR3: TGTGCCAGCTCACCCACGGGGAACCAAGAGACCCAGTACTTC. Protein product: CASSPTGNQETQYF.

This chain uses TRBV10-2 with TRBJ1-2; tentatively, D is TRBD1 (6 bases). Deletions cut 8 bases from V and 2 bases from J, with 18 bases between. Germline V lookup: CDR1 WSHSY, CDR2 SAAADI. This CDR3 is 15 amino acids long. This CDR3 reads CASVRTGNANYGYTF. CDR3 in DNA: TGCGCCAGCGTACGAACAGGGAACGCGAACTATGGCTACACCTTC.

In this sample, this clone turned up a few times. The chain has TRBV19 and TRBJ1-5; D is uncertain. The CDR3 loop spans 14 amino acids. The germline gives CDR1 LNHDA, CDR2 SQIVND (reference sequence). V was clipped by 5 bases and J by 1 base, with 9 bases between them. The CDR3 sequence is CASSVRHSNQPQHF. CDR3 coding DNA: TGTGCCAGTAGTGTTAGACACAGCAATCAGCCCCAGCATTTT.